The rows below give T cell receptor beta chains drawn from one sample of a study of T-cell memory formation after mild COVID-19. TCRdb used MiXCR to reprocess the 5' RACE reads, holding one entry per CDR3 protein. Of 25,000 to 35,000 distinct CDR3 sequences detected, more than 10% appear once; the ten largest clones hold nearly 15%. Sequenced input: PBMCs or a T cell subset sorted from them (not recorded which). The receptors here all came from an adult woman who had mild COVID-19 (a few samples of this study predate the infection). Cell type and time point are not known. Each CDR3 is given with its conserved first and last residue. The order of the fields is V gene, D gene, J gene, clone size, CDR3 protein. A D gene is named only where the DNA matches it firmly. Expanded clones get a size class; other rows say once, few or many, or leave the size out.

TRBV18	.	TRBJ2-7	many	CASSPSGRSLRGYEQYF
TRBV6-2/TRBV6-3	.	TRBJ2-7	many	CASRWDKQRVSYEQYF
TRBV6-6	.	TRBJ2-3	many	CASNPGSADTQYF
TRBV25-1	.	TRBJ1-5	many	CASSGGANQPQHF
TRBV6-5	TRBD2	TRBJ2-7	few	CASSPPGLAGGGEQYF
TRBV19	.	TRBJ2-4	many	CASSPRERMNIQYF
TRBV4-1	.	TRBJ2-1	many	CASSQDSGTINEQFF
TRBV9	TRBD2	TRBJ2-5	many	CASSPPGGGETQYF
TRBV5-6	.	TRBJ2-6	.	CASNLQGSGANVLTF
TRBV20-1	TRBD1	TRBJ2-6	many	CSAHDRGSGANVLTF
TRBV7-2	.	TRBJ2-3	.	CASSGQIGDTQYF
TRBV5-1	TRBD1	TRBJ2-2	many	CASSLVGTGDTGELFF
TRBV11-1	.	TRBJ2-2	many	CASSRKGNTGELFF
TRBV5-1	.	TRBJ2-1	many	CASSLEAVSYNEQFF
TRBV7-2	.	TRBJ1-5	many	CASSVRGNQPQHF
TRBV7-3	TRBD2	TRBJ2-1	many	CASSLMLGTTSPYNEQFF
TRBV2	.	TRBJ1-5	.	CASRVEGNQPQHF
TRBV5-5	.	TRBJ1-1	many	CASSPRLSRTEAFF
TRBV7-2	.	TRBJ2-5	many	CATTGRGVQTQYF
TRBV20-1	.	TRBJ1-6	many	CSARLFSGDNSPLHF
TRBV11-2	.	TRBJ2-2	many	CASSLVQGGTGELFF
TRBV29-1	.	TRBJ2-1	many	CSVFPPGRTNEQFF
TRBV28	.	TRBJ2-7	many	CASSRTYEQYF
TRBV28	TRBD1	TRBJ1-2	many	CASSSPGQGPSYTF
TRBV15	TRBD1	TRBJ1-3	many	CATSRDRTGTGGGNTIYF
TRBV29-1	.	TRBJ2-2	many	CSVGLGIGELFF
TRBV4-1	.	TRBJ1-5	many	CASSQDHNQPQHF
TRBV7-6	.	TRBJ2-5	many	CASSLDGGTVQETQYF
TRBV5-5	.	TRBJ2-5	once	CASSFQGIRETQYF
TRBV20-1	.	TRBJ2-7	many	CSALRGGSSYEQYF
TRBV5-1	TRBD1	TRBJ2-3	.	CASSLMDRGTDTQYF
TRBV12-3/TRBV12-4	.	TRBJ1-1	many	CASSFTPSSATEAFF
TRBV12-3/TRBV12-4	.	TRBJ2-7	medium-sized	CASSFGSGGEQYF
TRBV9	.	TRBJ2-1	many	CASSPPGTDYNEQFF
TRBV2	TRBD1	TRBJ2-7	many	CASRQGDNEQYF
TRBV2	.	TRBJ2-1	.	CASSVGGFSYNEQFF
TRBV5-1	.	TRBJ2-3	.	CASSPGVTGISTDTQYF
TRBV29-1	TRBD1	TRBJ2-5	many	CSVDPSRGQETQYF
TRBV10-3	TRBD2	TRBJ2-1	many	CAISEFASGGNEQFF
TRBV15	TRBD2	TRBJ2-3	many	CATSRGLAGGESTQYF
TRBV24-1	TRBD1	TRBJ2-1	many	CATSPRDRDYNEQFF
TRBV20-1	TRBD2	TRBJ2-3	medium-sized	CSAAGASGSATDTQYF
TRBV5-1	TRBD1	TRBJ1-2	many	CASSLSTGGPYGYTF
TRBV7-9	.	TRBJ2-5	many	CASSLDAGTRGKTQYF
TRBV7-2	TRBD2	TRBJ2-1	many	CASSPKSGTSGGTYNEQFF
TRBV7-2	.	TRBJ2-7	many	CASSFTLNYEQYF
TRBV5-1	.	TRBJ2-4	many	CASSSPPKNIQYF
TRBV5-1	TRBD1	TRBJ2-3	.	CASSSAQTGSTDTQYF
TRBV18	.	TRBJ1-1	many	CASSHDRKNTEAFF
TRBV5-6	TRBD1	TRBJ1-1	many	CASSLDRGQGVTEAFF
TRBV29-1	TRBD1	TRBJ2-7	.	CSVETGTYEQYF
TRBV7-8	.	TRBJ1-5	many	CASSPRTVNQPQHF
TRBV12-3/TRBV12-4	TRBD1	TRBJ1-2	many	CASSLGTGKYGYTF